This T cell receptor beta chain was sequenced for a study of CD8 T cells in Susac syndrome. The RNA, about 0.45 to 1 ug, was put through reverse transcription using random hexamers. TCRdb recomputed calls from the immunoSEQ multiplex PCR reads with MiXCR, one row per CDR3 protein. The sample consists of about 29,000 distinct CDR3 sequences, 94% of them appearing once. CD8+ and CD4+ T cells taken from blood had their TCR beta sequenced. The source is a human donor in good health. The sequenced sample was CD8+ T cells from PBMCs.

The CDR3 nucleotides are TGTGCCAGAGAAATCCGGGACAGTCCGTACGAGCAGTACTTC. Translating it yields CAREIRDSPYEQYF. The chain carries TRBV27 and TRBJ2-7, with 7 bases that match TRBD1. The CDR3 loop spans 14 amino acids. J gave up 4 bases and V 9 bases, and 12 bases lay outside the gene matches. The germline gives CDR1 MNHEY, CDR2 SMNVEV (reference sequence).